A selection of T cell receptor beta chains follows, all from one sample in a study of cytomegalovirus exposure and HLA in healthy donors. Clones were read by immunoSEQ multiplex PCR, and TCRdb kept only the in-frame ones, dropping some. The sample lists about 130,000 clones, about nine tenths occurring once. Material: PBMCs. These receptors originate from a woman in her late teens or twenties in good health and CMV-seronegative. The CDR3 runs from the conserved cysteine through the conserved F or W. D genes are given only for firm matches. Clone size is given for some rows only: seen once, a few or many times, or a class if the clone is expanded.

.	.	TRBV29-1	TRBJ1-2	CSVETTLQGSTF	TGCAGCGTTGAGACCACCCTACAGGGCAGCACCTTC
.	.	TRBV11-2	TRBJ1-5	CASSFAGNQPQHF	TGTGCCAGCAGCTTCGCAGGGAATCAGCCCCAGCATTTT
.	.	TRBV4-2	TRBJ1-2	CASSPRQRTNYGYTF	TGTGCCAGCAGCCCCAGACAGAGAACTAACTATGGCTACACCTTC
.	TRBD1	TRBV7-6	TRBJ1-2	CASSPTRTGGGYTF	TGTGCCAGCAGCCCGACGAGGACAGGGGGCGGCTACACCTTC
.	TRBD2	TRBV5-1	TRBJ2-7	CASRWGLAGEQYF	TGCGCCAGCAGATGGGGACTAGCCGGCGAGCAGTACTTC
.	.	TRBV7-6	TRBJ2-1	CASSRLVGNEQFF	TGTGCCAGCAGCCGTCTAGTGGGCAATGAGCAGTTCTTC
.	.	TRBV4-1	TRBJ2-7	CASSQGPGRTYEQYF	TGCGCCAGCAGCCAAGGCCCGGGGAGGACATACGAGCAGTACTTC
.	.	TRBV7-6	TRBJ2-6	CASSLARGLYSGANVLTF	TGTGCCAGCAGCTTAGCGCGGGGCCTATACTCTGGGGCCAACGTCCTGACTTTC
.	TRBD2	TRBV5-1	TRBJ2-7	CASSFGQALAGGLREQYF	TGCGCCAGCAGCTTCGGACAGGCGCTAGCGGGAGGATTGAGGGAGCAGTACTTC
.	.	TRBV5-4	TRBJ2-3	CASSLASDTQYF	TGTGCCAGCAGCTTGGCTTCAGATACGCAGTATTTT
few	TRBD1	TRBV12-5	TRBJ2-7	CASGLHRTGNEQYF	TGTGCTAGTGGTTTGCACCGGACAGGGAACGAGCAGTACTTC
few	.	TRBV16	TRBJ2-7	CASSQSGGADEQYF	TGTGCCAGCAGCCAATCGGGGGGGGCCGACGAGCAGTACTTC
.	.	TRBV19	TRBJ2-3	CASSIAGSTDTQYF	TGTGCCAGTAGTATAGCAGGCAGCACAGATACGCAGTATTTT
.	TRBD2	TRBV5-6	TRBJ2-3	CASSMGGLVTDTQYF	TGTGCCAGCAGCATGGGGGGACTAGTTACAGATACGCAGTATTTT
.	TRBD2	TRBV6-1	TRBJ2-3	CASSERLANTDTQYF	TGTGCCAGCAGTGAGAGACTAGCCAACACAGATACGCAGTATTTT
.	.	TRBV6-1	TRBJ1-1	CASGAEWVEAFF	TGTGCCAGCGGAGCCGAGTGGGTTGAAGCTTTCTTT
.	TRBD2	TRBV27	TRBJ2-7	CASRDRGTTISYEQYF	TGTGCCAGCCGAGATCGGGGGACTACCATATCCTACGAGCAGTACTTC
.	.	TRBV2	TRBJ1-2	CASSLSQGGGYTF	TGTGCCAGCAGTCTGTCCCAGGGCGGCGGCTACACCTTC
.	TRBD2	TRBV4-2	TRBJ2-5	CASSRGGFTSGRSETQYF	TGTGCCAGCAGCCGGGGGGGATTCACTAGCGGGAGGTCCGAGACCCAGTACTTC
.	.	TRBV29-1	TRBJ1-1	CSVEGAKDLDTEAFF	TGCAGCGTTGAAGGGGCCAAGGATTTGGATACTGAAGCTTTCTTT
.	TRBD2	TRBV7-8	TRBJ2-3	CASSLRPGGVSTDTQYF	TGTGCCAGCAGCCTAAGGCCCGGGGGGGTTAGCACAGATACGCAGTATTTT
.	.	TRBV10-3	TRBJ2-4	CAISEGRGFGAKNIQYF	TGTGCCATCAGTGAAGGAAGGGGGTTTGGAGCCAAAAACATTCAGTACTTC
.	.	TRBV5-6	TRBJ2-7	CASSLALGASSSYEQYF	TGTGCCAGCAGCTTGGCCTTGGGGGCGTCAAGCTCCTACGAGCAGTACTTC
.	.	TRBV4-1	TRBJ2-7	CASSTQGFNEQYF	TGCGCCAGCAGCACGCAGGGTTTTAACGAGCAGTACTTC
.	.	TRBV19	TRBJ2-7	CASSIDGSLGEQYF	TGTGCCAGTAGTATAGACGGGAGTCTCGGCGAGCAGTACTTC
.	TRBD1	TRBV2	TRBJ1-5	CASSETGGEGNQPQHF	TGTGCCAGCAGTGAAACAGGGGGCGAGGGCAATCAGCCCCAGCATTTT
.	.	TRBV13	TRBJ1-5	CASSSGNQPQHF	TGTGCCAGCAGCTCTGGCAATCAGCCCCAGCATTTT
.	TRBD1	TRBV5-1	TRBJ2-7	CASSGTGTGALEQYF	TGCGCCAGCAGCGGGACCGGGACAGGGGCTCTCGAGCAGTACTTC
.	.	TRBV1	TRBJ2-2	CTSSQGTSGRPGELFF	TGCACCAGCAGCCAAGGGACTAGCGGGAGGCCCGGGGAGCTGTTTTTT
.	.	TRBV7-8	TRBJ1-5	CASSPGFGISQPQHF	TGTGCCAGCAGCCCCGGTTTCGGGATTAGTCAGCCCCAGCATTTT
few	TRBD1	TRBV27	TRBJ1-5	CASSYTGDGQPQHF	TGTGCCAGCAGCTATACAGGGGATGGTCAGCCCCAGCATTTT
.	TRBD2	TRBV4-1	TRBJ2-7	CASSQREGPPYEQYF	TGCGCCAGCAGCCAGCGGGAGGGCCCCCCCTACGAGCAGTACTTC
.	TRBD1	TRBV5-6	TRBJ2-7	CASSLGTGAYEQYF	TGTGCCAGCAGCTTGGGGACAGGGGCCTACGAGCAGTACTTC
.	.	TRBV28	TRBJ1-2	CASIQLSGRASGYTF	TGTGCCAGCATTCAACTCTCGGGGAGGGCTAGTGGCTACACCTTC
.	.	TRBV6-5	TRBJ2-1	CASSYVSSDNEQFF	TGTGCCAGCAGTTACGTTTCCTCTGACAATGAGCAGTTCTTC
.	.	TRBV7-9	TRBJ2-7	CASSKNGMYTYEQYF	TGTGCCAGCAGCAAAAACGGGATGTACACCTACGAGCAGTACTTC
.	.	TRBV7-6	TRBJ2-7	CASSRDTNSYEQYF	TGTGCCAGCAGCCGGGACACCAACTCCTACGAGCAGTACTTC
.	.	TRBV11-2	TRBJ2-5	CASSPGPARPQKETQYF	TGTGCCAGCAGCCCTGGCCCGGCTAGGCCACAAAAAGAGACCCAGTACTTC
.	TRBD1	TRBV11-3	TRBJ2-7	CASSTRRDRAYEQYF	TGTGCCAGCAGCACCAGAAGGGACAGGGCGTACGAGCAGTACTTC
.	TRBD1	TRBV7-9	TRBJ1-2	CASENDRAYGYTF	TGTGCCAGCGAGAACGACAGGGCCTATGGCTACACCTTC
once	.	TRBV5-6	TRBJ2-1	CASSFGVSPGDEQFF	TGTGCCAGCAGCTTTGGGGTCAGCCCGGGGGATGAGCAGTTCTTC
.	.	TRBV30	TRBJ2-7	CAWSALSGGPYEQYF	TGTGCCTGGAGTGCCCTTAGCGGAGGCCCCTACGAGCAGTACTTC
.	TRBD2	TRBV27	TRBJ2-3	CASTGGLAKDTQYF	TGTGCCAGCACTGGGGGACTAGCGAAAGATACGCAGTATTTT